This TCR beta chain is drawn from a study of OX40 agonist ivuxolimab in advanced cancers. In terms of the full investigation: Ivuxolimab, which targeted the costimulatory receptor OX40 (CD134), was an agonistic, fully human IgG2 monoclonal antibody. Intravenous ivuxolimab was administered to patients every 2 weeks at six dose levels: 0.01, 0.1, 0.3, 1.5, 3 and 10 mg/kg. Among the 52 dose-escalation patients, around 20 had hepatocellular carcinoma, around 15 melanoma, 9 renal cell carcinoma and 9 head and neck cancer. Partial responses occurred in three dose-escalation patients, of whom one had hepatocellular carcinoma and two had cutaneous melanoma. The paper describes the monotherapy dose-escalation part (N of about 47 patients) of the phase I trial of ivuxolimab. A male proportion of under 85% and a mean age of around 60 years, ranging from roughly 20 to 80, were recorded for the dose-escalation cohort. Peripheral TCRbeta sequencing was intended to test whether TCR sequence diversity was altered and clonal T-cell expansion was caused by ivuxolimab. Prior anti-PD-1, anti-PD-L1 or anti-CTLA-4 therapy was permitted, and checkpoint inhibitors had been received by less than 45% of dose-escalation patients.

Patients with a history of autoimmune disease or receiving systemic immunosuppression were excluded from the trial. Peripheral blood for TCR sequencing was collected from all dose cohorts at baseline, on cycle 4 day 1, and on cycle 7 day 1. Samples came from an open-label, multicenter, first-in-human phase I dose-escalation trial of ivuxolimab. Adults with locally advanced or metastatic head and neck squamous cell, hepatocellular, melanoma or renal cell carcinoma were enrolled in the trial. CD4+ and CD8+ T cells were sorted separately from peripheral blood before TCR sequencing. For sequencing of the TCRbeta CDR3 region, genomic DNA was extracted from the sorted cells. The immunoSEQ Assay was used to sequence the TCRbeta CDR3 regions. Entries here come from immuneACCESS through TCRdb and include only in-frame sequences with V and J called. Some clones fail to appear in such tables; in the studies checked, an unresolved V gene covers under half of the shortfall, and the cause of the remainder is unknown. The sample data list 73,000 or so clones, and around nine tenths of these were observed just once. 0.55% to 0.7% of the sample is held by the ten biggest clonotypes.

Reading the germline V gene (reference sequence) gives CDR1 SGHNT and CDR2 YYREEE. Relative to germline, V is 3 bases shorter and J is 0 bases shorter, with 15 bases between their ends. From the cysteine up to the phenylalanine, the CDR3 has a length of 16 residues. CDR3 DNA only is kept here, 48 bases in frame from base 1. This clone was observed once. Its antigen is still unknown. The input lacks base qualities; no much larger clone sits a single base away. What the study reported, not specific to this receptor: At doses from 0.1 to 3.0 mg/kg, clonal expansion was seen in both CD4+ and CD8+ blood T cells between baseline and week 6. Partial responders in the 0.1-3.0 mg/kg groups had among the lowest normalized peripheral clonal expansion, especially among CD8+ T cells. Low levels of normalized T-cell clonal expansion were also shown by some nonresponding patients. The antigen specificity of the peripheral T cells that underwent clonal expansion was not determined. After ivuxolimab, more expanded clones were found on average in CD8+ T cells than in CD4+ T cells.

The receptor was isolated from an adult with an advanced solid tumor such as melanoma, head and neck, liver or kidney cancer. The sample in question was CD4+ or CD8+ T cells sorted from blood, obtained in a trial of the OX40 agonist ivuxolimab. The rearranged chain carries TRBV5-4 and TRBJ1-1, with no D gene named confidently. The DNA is TGTGCCAGCAGCTCGGCACAAGGGCTGGTGAACACTGAAGCTTTCTTT. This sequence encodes CASSSAQGLVNTEAFF.